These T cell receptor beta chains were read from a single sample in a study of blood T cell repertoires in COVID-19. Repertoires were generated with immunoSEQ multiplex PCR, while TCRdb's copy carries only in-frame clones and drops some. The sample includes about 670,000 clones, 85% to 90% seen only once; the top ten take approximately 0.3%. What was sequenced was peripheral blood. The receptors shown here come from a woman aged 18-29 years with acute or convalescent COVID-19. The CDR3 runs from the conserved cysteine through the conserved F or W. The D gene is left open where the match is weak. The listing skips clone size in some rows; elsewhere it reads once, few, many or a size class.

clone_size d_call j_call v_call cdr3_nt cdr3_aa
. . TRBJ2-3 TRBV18 TGTGCCAGCTCACCTTCTACCTTGTCAGATACGCAGTATTTT CASSPSTLSDTQYF
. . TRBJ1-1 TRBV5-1 TGCGCCAGCAGCTTGGACCCAGGGACTAACACTGAAGCTTTCTTT CASSLDPGTNTEAFF
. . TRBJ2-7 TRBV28 TGTGCCACCCTTAACCCAGGCTACGAGCAGTACTTC CATLNPGYEQYF
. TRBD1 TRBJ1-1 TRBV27 TGTGCCAGCAGATACAGGGGGCTTAACACTGAAGCTTTCTTT CASRYRGLNTEAFF
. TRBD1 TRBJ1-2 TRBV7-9 TGTGCCAGCAGCTTCGAAGGTATAGGACAGGGCGGCGGCTACACCTTC CASSFEGIGQGGGYTF
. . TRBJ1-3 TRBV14 TGTGCCAGCAGAAGCACAGGCACCTACTCTGGAAACACCATATATTTT CASRSTGTYSGNTIYF
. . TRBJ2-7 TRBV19 TGTGCCAGTAGACAGGGTAACTTGGGCGAGCAGTACTTC CASRQGNLGEQYF
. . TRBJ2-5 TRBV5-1 TGCGCCAGCAGGATACAGGGTTCTGAGACCCAGTACTTC CASRIQGSETQYF
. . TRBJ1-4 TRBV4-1 TGCGCCAGCAGCCAAAGAACAGGGTCCGCAACTAATGAAAAACTGTTTTTT CASSQRTGSATNEKLFF
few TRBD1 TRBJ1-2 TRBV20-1 TGCAGTGCTAGTCAACCCGGGACAGAGAGCTATGGCTACACCTTC CSASQPGTESYGYTF
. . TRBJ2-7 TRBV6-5 TGTGCCAGCAGACGGGAGACTGGATCCTACGAGCAGTACTTC CASRRETGSYEQYF
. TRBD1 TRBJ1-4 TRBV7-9 TGTGCCAGCAGCGAGTCTGGGACAGGGAATGAAAAACTGTTTTTT CASSESGTGNEKLFF
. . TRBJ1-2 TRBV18 TGTGCCAGCTCACCACAACGGGAAGGGGGAGGCTACACCTTC CASSPQREGGGYTF
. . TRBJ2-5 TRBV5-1 TGCGCCAGCAGTCGGGATAAAGAGACCCAGTACTTC CASSRDKETQYF
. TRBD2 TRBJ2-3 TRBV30 TGTGCCTGGACACTAGCGGGGGGGCCGGGTACGCAGTATTTT CAWTLAGGPGTQYF
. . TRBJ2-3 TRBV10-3 TGTGCCATCAGTGAGGGGGGGAGCACAGATACGCAGTATTTT CAISEGGSTDTQYF
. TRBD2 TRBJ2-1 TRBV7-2 TGTGCCTCGGTACGCGGGGGGGGCAATCGGAATGAGCAGTTCTTC CASVRGGGNRNEQFF
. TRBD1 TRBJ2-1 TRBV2 TGTGCCAGCAGGTTGGACAGGGACAATGAGCAGTTCTTC CASRLDRDNEQFF
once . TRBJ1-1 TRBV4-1 TGCGCCAGCAGCCCCGGGGGGGGCAGTTGGACTGAAGCTTTCTTT CASSPGGGSWTEAFF
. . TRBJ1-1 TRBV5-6 TGTGCCAGCAGCCCTGGAGGAGGTGAAGCTTTCTTT CASSPGGGEAFF
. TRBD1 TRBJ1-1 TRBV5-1 TGCGCCAGCAGCTTGCGAAACTCGGACAGGGGTAGCACTGAAGCTTTCTTT CASSLRNSDRGSTEAFF
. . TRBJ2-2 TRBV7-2 TGTGCCAGCAGCTTGGCGGGCGGGGAGCTGTTTTTT CASSLAGGELFF
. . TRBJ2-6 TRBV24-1 TGTGCCACCAGTGATTCAATGGGCAGGGGACCCGGGGCCAACGTCCTGACTTTC CATSDSMGRGPGANVLTF
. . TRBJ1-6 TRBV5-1 TGCGCCAGCAGCTTGGTTTCAGGGGTCAGGTATAATTCACCCCTCCACTTT CASSLVSGVRYNSPLHF
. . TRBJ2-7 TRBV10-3 TGTGCCATCAGTGAGTTAGCAGGGTGGGTCGAGCAGTACTTC CAISELAGWVEQYF
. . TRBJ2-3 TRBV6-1 TGTGCCAGCAGTGAAAAGGGGGACACAGATACGCAGTATTTT CASSEKGDTDTQYF
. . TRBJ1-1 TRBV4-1 TGCGCCAGCAGCCAAGAAGAGGGGGTCTGGGTTAACACTGAAGCTTTCTTT CASSQEEGVWVNTEAFF
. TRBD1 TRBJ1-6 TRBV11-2 TGTGCCAGCAGCTTGGGGGGACAGGGTGGATCACCCCTCCACTTT CASSLGGQGGSPLHF
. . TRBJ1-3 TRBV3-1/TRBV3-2 TGTGCCAGCAGCCAAGGGGGGCAAGCGAACACCATATATTTT CASSQGGQANTIYF
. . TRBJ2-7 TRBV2 TGTGCCAGCCGCCCCGCAGGGTACTCCGAGCAGTACTTC CASRPAGYSEQYF
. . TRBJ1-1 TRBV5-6 TGTGCCACCCAAAGGGGGAACACTGAAGCTTTCTTT CATQRGNTEAFF
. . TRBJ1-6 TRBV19 TGTGCCAGCGAAGACGCCCAGGGATCACCCCTCCACTTT CASEDAQGSPLHF
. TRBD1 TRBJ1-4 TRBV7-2 TGTGCCAGCAGCCGGACAGGGACCGGTAATGAAAAACTGTTTTTT CASSRTGTGNEKLFF
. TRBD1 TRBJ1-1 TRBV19 TGTGCCAGTAGTGGCTCGAAGGGACAGGGGGCTCTAAGAACTGAAGCTTTCTTT CASSGSKGQGALRTEAFF
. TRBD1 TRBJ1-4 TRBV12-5 TGTGCTAGTGGTTTCCTCGCGAGTCGGACAGACAGGGGGCTGGGTAATGAAAAACTGTTTTTT CASGFLASRTDRGLGNEKLFF
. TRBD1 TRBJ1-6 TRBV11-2 TGTGCCAGCAGCTCGGGACAGGGGTATTCACCCCTCCACTTT CASSSGQGYSPLHF
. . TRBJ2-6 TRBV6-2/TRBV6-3 TGTGCCAGCAGTAAGACAGGACCCGACTCTGGGGCCAACGTCCTGACTTTC CASSKTGPDSGANVLTF
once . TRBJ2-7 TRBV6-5 TGTGCCAGCAGCCCCCAACCGACACCCTACGAGCAGTACTTC CASSPQPTPYEQYF
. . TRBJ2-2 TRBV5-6 TGTGCCAGCAGCTTGGCCTGGGGCTCCGGGGAGCTGTTTTTT CASSLAWGSGELFF
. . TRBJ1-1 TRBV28 TGTGCCAGCAGAGCTACCATTCCCTCAGGGAAAGGGCGCGTCACTGAAGCTTTCTTT CASRATIPSGKGRVTEAFF
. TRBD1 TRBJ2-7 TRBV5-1 TGCGCCAGCAGCTCCGGGACAGTGTATGAGCAGTACTTC CASSSGTVYEQYF
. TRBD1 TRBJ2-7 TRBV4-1 TGCGCCAGCAGCCATTCCGGACAGGGGAGCTCCTACGAGCAGTACTTC CASSHSGQGSSYEQYF
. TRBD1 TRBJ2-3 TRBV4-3 TGCGCCAGCAGCCCGGACAGGGGGCGGAGGTGGACAGATACGCAGTATTTT CASSPDRGRRWTDTQYF